A selection of T cell receptor beta chains follows, all from one sample in a study of immune evolution from preneoplasia to lung adenocarcinoma. TCRdb's table, derived via immunoSEQ multiplex PCR, lists solely in-frame clones and lacks some. The profile covers some 7,400 clones, with more than 75% appearing a single time and around 8% taken by the ten largest. Sequenced sample: FFPE minimally invasive lung adenocarcinoma tissue. The receptors stem from a person between 65 and 79 years old with lung adenocarcinoma. Both conserved end residues are part of each CDR3. Clone size is shown for a subset of rows, as once, few, many or a class of expanded clone.

length: 13
J: TRBJ2-5
V: TRBV2
size: .
CDR3: CASSGGVGETQYF

length: 12
J: TRBJ2-1
V: TRBV7-9
size: .
CDR3: CATGQASRGQFF

length: 17
J: TRBJ2-3
V: TRBV7-2
size: .
CDR3: CASSLAQAKGYTDTQYF

length: 16
J: TRBJ1-3
V: TRBV19
size: .
CDR3: CASRNPRHSSGNTIYF

length: 15
J: TRBJ1-3
V: TRBV25-1
size: .
CDR3: CASSESSGSGNTIYF

length: 11
J: TRBJ1-2
V: TRBV11-3
size: .
CDR3: CASSLYVGYTF

length: 15
J: TRBJ1-5
V: TRBV5-1
size: .
CDR3: CASSPGGGSNQPQHF

length: 14
J: TRBJ2-5
V: TRBV30
size: once
CDR3: CAWSVRVAGDPQYF

length: 14
J: TRBJ2-3
V: TRBV9
size: .
CDR3: CASSVRGGSDTQYF

length: 14
J: TRBJ1-1
V: TRBV4-2
size: .
CDR3: CASSVRDRATEAFF

length: 16
J: TRBJ1-6
V: TRBV7-2
size: .
CDR3: CASSLDNRGLRSPLHF

length: 15
J: TRBJ2-4
V: TRBV7-2
size: large
CDR3: CASSFRQLAKNIQYF

length: 13
J: TRBJ2-3
V: TRBV11-3
size: .
CDR3: CASSLDDTDTQYF

length: 13
J: TRBJ1-5
V: TRBV2
size: .
CDR3: CASSPWVVQPQHF

length: 17
J: TRBJ2-3
V: TRBV7-9
size: .
CDR3: CASSLWGAETSTDTQYF

length: 14
J: TRBJ1-6
V: TRBV19
size: .
CDR3: CASSIVRANSPLHF

length: 11
J: TRBJ2-7
V: TRBV20-1
size: .
CDR3: CSAGSSYEQYF

length: 13
J: TRBJ1-1
V: TRBV2
size: few
CDR3: CASSQGWNTEAFF

length: 12
J: TRBJ2-1
V: TRBV6-6
size: .
CDR3: CASSYTRNEQFF

length: 14
J: TRBJ2-5
V: TRBV2
size: .
CDR3: CASSEGTNLGTQYF

length: 13
J: TRBJ2-7
V: TRBV11-3
size: .
CDR3: CASSPPGDREQYF

length: 15
J: TRBJ2-1
V: TRBV11-2
size: once
CDR3: CASSFPGQGRHEQFF

length: 12
J: TRBJ2-1
V: TRBV19
size: .
CDR3: CASQGQGNEQFF

length: 13
J: TRBJ2-7
V: TRBV5-1
size: .
CDR3: CASSSDPEYEQYF

length: 17
J: TRBJ1-3
V: TRBV18
size: .
CDR3: CASSPRMGPNSGNTIYF

length: 17
J: TRBJ2-5
V: TRBV28
size: .
CDR3: CASSLSLGGRGRETQYF

length: 14
J: TRBJ1-5
V: TRBV28
size: few
CDR3: CASSSVISNQPQHF

length: 14
J: TRBJ2-2
V: TRBV27
size: few
CDR3: CASSLGGFTGELFF

length: 17
J: TRBJ2-1
V: TRBV5-4
size: .
CDR3: CASSLRTSGIPYNEQFF

length: 11
J: TRBJ1-2
V: TRBV6-5
size: few
CDR3: CASRTEHGYTF

length: 15
J: TRBJ2-2
V: TRBV10-3
size: .
CDR3: CAIMTGSTGTGELFF

length: 15
J: TRBJ2-5
V: TRBV11-2
size: .
CDR3: CASSLGGSDQETQYF